This T cell receptor beta chain was sequenced in a study of cytomegalovirus exposure and HLA in healthy donors listed by TCRdb under 2017. For the study in its entirety: An earlier analysis of roughly 500 of the donors reported roughly 300 Gb of sequence data and around 110 million unique TCR beta sequences obtained from approximately 180 million T cells. An early release covering over 500 HLA-typed donors comprised approximately 290 gigabases of sequencing data and tens of millions of unique TCR sequences. Among the 398 genotyped donors, about 83% belonged to the genetic ancestry cluster associated with self-reported Caucasian donors. The aim of the study was to test whether cataloging public T cell receptors could identify signatures of past pathogen exposure. The study profiled the T cell repertoires of 666 subjects by immunosequencing and related them to cytomegalovirus serostatus. Along with the roughly 700-subject first cohort, a separate validation cohort of approximately 110 different subjects was used. To predict cytomegalovirus infection status, the study combined high-throughput TCR immunosequencing, statistical association of individual TCRs with disease status, and machine learning. To study patterns of TCR occurrence, a later analysis re-analyzed previously published TCR beta repertoires from more than 550 donors and added high-resolution HLA genotyping. In the later analysis, no new phenotypic data were used to find candidate immune exposures; instead, reliance was placed on TCR beta sequences and their occurrence across donors. To decide whether each TCR beta V gene segment behaved as functional or pseudogenic, an earlier analysis of several hundred of the donors relied on high-throughput TCR beta sequencing. Donor age, sex, ethnicity and CMV serostatus were compiled alongside the repertoire data. Genome-wide SNP genotypes for about 60% of the roughly 700 donors were used in a later genetic analysis, which treated that subset as a discovery cohort. Every repertoire in the discovery cohort had been generated on one and the same sequencing platform. Class I and class II HLA loci were covered by the typing at four-digit resolution. The number of typed donors differed by locus: about 620-630 for A, B, C, DRB1 and DQB1; approximately 530 for DQA1; about 600 for DPA1; and about 470 for DPB1. Because of strong linkage in the cohort, roughly 5 DR-DQ haplotypes were treated as single units for association and clustering. Across about 380 genotyped donors of the cohort, an average of about 240,000 unique TCR beta nucleotide sequences per donor were sequenced, and roughly 20% of those sequences were non-productive. The investigation overall reported the following: The study listed around 160 TCR beta chains as associated with cytomegalovirus. The presence/absence analyses assumed that sequencing depth was roughly uniform across donors, and that assumption may not be true. CMV serostatus was the only immune exposure information available for the cohort. Specific HLA alleles were associated with more than 15,000 TCR beta sequences at a false discovery rate of 0.05 in a later analysis. In vitro tests confirmed that a few of the cytomegalovirus-associated TCR beta chains recognize cytomegalovirus antigens. In a later analysis, HLA-associated TCR beta chains were found to be more clonally expanded and to have lower generation probabilities than equally common non-associated chains. When HLA alleles, especially DR and DQ, strongly co-occurred, TCR associations were difficult to assign to individual alleles. Correlated functional status among segregating V segments might be attributable to linkage disequilibrium, but an unknown experimental factor could not be ruled out. This cohort had only TCR beta chains sequenced, and the lack of alpha or paired-chain data limited which features could be detected. Most TCR sequences were seen in very few donors, while some public TCRs were found in many individuals. Most CMV-associated TCR beta chains appeared to be HLA-restricted in a later analysis, and the HLA associations seemed to be driven largely by CMV exposure. Cytomegalovirus status was reported to be diagnosed by the classifier with high specificity and sensitivity in both the original and validation cohorts. The earlier analysis of about 600 of the donors excluded 15 to 20 rarely observed V segments, including chromosome 9 orphons, because counts were too low. Because HLA typing was unavailable for some donors at each locus, only the typed subset was used in association tests. An earlier analysis of 587 of the donors showed that most TCR beta V segments appeared in productive rearrangements either about 87% or about 30% of the time, which broadly matched IMGT annotations. It was suggested by the authors that the approach could potentially be generalized to other disease states and immunological phenotypes. In a later analysis, TCR association rates were found to vary across HLA loci, with the most associated TCRs seen for DRB1 alleles and the fewest for HLA-C alleles. A cluster of highly shared sequence variants was judged likely to represent a technical artifact of the sequencing pipeline. According to a later genetic analysis, donors in an Asian-associated ancestry cluster had fewer N-insertions in productive TCRs than the approximately 670-donor mean. In a later analysis, several top co-occurrence clusters were reported to appear linked to parvovirus B19, influenza, CMV and Epstein-Barr virus. A further reported finding was that TCR beta sequences accurately predicted the HLA-A and HLA-B alleles for most subjects in the first cohort. Some IMGT-functional V segments, including TRBV6-2 and TRBV6-3, could not be told apart with the 87-base-pair reads, so those segments were excluded. In a later genetic analysis, a missense DCLRE1C variant was associated with V-gene and J-gene trimming of TCR beta chains, and the association was replicated in an independent cohort.

The cohort consisted of 600 to 750 healthy bone marrow donors. All cohort members were sampled while nominally healthy, although unrecorded immune exposures were likely present. The donor tested CMV seronegative, placing the donor among the 350 to 400 seronegative members of the cohort. Each donor provided a peripheral blood sample, and peripheral blood mononuclear cells were used for TCR beta sequencing. Genomic DNA was extracted from the blood cell samples with the Qiagen DNeasy Blood Extraction Kit. There are 14 amino acids in the CDR3, from cysteine to phenylalanine inclusive. Of the read, only the CDR3 DNA is kept; its 42 bases are in frame from base 1. Deletion took 2 bases off V and 2 bases off J, with a span of 7 bases between the germline ends. Sequences MNHEY (CDR1) and SVGAGI (CDR2) are obtained from the germline V gene. This clone was counted between two and nine times. Its antigen is unknown. Base qualities were left out, and no much larger clone turns up one base away.

Receptors were amplified or captured by the immunoSEQ multiplex PCR assay. A mixture of 60 forward primers for TCR Vbeta segments and 13 reverse primers for TCR Jbeta segments was used in the multiplex PCR. The CDR3 region of rearranged TCR beta genes was amplified from genomic DNA with a multiplex PCR assay. On the Illumina HiSeq System, the amplified TCR beta libraries were sequenced as 87-base-pair reads. From the authors' description of their analysis: A later analysis counted 75 million to 100 million unique TCR beta chains across the 700 or so repertoires, and some 12 million of these chains were shared by at least two donors. Raw reads were error-corrected and collapsed into unique sequences with a nearest-neighbor algorithm that merged closely related sequences to remove PCR and sequencing errors. Alignment of CDR3 sequences to IMGT reference sequences was used to assign V, D and J gene segments. For a sequence to be retained, a match of at least six nucleotides to both a V gene segment and a J gene segment was required. Rearrangements were called productive when the CDR3 lacked stop codons and stayed in frame with V and J; all others were non-productive. Following IMGT convention, CDR3 was defined as the stretch from the second conserved V-encoded cysteine up to the conserved J-encoded phenylalanine. In an earlier analysis of around 640 of the donors, sequences lacking an unambiguous match to a single V gene segment were excluded. In an earlier analysis of several hundred of the donors, a V segment was called functional when productive rearrangements were above 56.7%, and segregating when the standard deviation between donors exceeded 5%. A statistical classification framework was developed to diagnose cytomegalovirus status using the catalog of TCR beta chain sequences. A later analysis assigned V and J genes by comparing TCR nucleotide sequences with IMGT/GENE-DB human TR gene sequences. Using the TCRdist pipeline, a later analysis assigned CDR3 sequences along with most-parsimonious VDJ recombination scenarios. In a later analysis, every TCR beta chain was defined by the combination of its CDR3 amino acid sequence and its V-gene family, and reads without a unique V-gene family were dropped. As a way to deal with suspected cross-contamination and a sequencing artifact, a later analysis dropped nearly 600 nucleotide sequences that were highly shared and had low generation probability. For each public chain, a later analysis derived a clonal expansion index from normalized ranks of inferred template counts within each repertoire. Generation probabilities in a later analysis came from a VDJ recombination model fitted to out-of-frame rearrangements, and those results were checked against IGoR. Hypergeometric tests were used in a later analysis to score TCR-TCR, TCR-HLA and TCR-CMV co-occurrence, with a repertoire-size bias correction applied to the TCR pairs. False discovery rates were estimated in a later analysis by permuting HLA or CMV assignments 20 times. A later analysis grouped co-occurring TCRs with DBSCAN, adding TCRdist sequence similarity when clustering within HLA-allele-positive subsets. Co-occurrence clustering excluded repertoires with fewer than 30,000 or more than 120,000 public chains, plus five with anomalous nucleotide sharing. This immuneACCESS table, as held by TCRdb, lists in-frame sequences with V and J called but not all clones. Of the missing ones, under half trace to an unresolved V gene in checked studies; the others have no known cause. The D gene and trimming were derived from the DNA, and the V and J assignments and clone size from that table. Present in this sample are some 140,000 clones, roughly 80% of which were seen just once. Roughly 2% of the sample is taken by the ten largest.

The clonotype comes from a man aged 25 to 45 in good health and CMV-seronegative. Sequenced: PBMCs. The sequence is built from TRBV6-5 and TRBJ1-3, with the D segment identity uncertain. The sequenced DNA: TGTGCCAGCAGTTACGACGGGACTGGAAACACCATATATTTT. It translates to CASSYDGTGNTIYF.